The 20 T cell receptor beta chains below were found in one sample sequenced in a study of T cell responses to AZD1222 COVID-19 vaccine. Produced via immunoSEQ multiplex PCR; TCRdb's table is partial and in-frame only. In the table there are 110,000 to 150,000 clones, about 92% of which are singletons. Source: peripheral blood, taken after recovery from COVID-19. The receptor set was obtained from an adult who had recovered from COVID-19.

The chain is built from TRBV9 and TRBJ2-1, with TRBD2 identical over 10 bases. With 2 bases clipped from V and 7 bases from J, the junction kept 9 bases outside the gene matches. This CDR3 region has 16 residues. CDR1 SGDLS and CDR2 YYNGEE come from the germline V gene. The DNA for the CDR3 is TGTGCCAGCAGCGTGGGGCTAGCGGGAGTTGAGAATGAGCAGTTCTTC. This gives the protein CASSVGLAGVENEQFF.

This chain connects TRBV18 to TRBJ2-7; tentatively, D is TRBD1 (5 bases). The V and J ends lost 0 bases and 5 bases respectively, with 20 bases between them. The germline CDR1 and CDR2 sequences are KGHSH and LQKENI. The CDR3 loop spans 17 amino acids. CDR3 nucleotide sequence: TGTGCCAGCTCACCACCGTATGGGGCAGGTGGTTCTCACGAGCAGTACTTC. The encoded protein is CASSPPYGAGGSHEQYF. The variable domain in full, completed from reference TRBV18 and TRBJ2-7, reads NAGVMQNPRHLVRRRGQEARLRCSPMKGHSHVYWYRQLPEEGLKFMVYLQKENIIDESGMPKERFSAEFPKEGPSILRIQQVVRGDSAAYFCASSPPYGAGGSHEQYFGPGTRLTVT.

V and J are TRBV2 and TRBJ2-7; 12 bases are a match to TRBD2. The germline V gene has CDR1 SNHLY and CDR2 FYNNEI. This CDR3 contains 12 residues. Germline trimming cut 6 bases from V and 7 bases from J; bases unmatched to any gene: 1. DNA for the CDR3: TGTGCCAGCAGCGGGACTAGCGGGGAGCAGTACTTC. Amino acids: CASSGTSGEQYF.

In its sample, this clone was seen a few times. The chain has TRBV5-1 and TRBJ1-4; D is unclear. Trimming took off 4 bases at V and 3 bases at J, with 7 bases between the two ends. Looked up from germline, CDR1 is SGHRS and CDR2 is YFSETQ. The CDR3 contains 13 residues. The CDR3 spells CASSRVSNEKLFF. For the CDR3, the DNA is TGCGCCAGCAGCCGGGTGTCTAATGAAAAACTGTTTTTT. Using reference TRBV5-1 and TRBJ1-4 for the parts outside the CDR3, the full variable domain is KAGVTQTPRYLIKTRGQQVTLSCSPISGHRSVSWYQQTPGQGLQFLFEYFSETQRNKGNFPGRFSGRQFSNSRSEMNVSTLELGDSALYLCASSRVSNEKLFFGSGTQLSVL.

This rearrangement joins TRBV28 to TRBJ2-5, with a weak D call TRBD1 (5 bases). Germline V gene lookup returns CDR1 MDHEN and CDR2 SYDVKM. Trimming stripped 5 bases from V and 9 bases from J, with 19 bases between. CDR3 length: 14 residues. Written as DNA, the CDR3 is TGTGCCAGCAGTACGACAGTTTTGGGTCGCCCCCAGTACTTC. It codes for CASSTTVLGRPQYF. The whole variable domain, remainder taken from reference TRBV28 and TRBJ2-5, is DVKVTQSSRYLVKRTGEKVFLECVQDMDHENMFWYRQDPGLGLRLIYFSYDVKMKEKGDIPEGYSVSREKKERFSLILESASTNQTSMYLCASSTTVLGRPQYFGPGTRLLVL.

The V call is TRBV4-1, the J call TRBJ2-7; D is unclear. Per germline, CDR1 MGHRA and CDR2 YSYEKL. Trimming took 4 bases from V and 1 from J, leaving 14 bases between them. The CDR3 has 15 amino acids. The CDR3 bases are TGCGCCAGCAGCCTCCAGATGATACCTTCCTACGAGCAGTACTTC. Its protein product is CASSLQMIPSYEQYF.

The chain recombines TRBV5-1 with TRBJ1-1, with a weak D call TRBD1 (5 bases). The germline V gene encodes CDR1 SGHRS and CDR2 YFSETQ. V was trimmed by 4 bases and J by 6 bases, leaving 19 bases between them. This CDR3 has 15 residues. CDR3 amino acids: CASSHGWTPDSEAFF. The CDR3 bases are TGCGCCAGCAGCCATGGGTGGACACCCGATTCTGAAGCTTTCTTT. Full variable domain (outside the CDR3, taken from reference TRBV5-1 and TRBJ1-1): KAGVTQTPRYLIKTRGQQVTLSCSPISGHRSVSWYQQTPGQGLQFLFEYFSETQRNKGNFPGRFSGRQFSNSRSEMNVSTLELGDSALYLCASSHGWTPDSEAFFGQGTRLTVV.

In regard to this clone: Because the CDR3's place on the DNA is in doubt, the DNA is left out and the CDR3 is given as listed by TCRdb. The chain combines TRBV28 with TRBJ2-7. Germline V gives CDR1 MDHEN, CDR2 SYDVKM. The CDR3 is 15 residues long, counting both termini. The CDR3 sequence is CASSTSGTDPCEQYF.

The genes are TRBV2 and TRBJ1-2; TRBD1 matches at 7 bases. The V segment lost 8 bases and the J segment 7 bases; nucleotides outside the gene matches: 10. CDR1 is SNHLY and CDR2 is FYNNEI in the germline V gene. This CDR3 is 13 amino acids long. The CDR3 bases are TGTGCCAGCGGAGGGACAGAGCTTCCTGGCTACACCTTC. It is translated as CASGGTELPGYTF.

This chain links TRBV29-1 with TRBJ2-7, with a tentative D call TRBD2 (5 bases). The CDR3 runs to 13 residues. V lost 4 bases, J lost 4 bases, and 14 bases lay in between. CDR1 is SQVTM, CDR2 ANQGSEA, per germline. CDR3 protein: CSVVRTSSYEQYF. The CDR3 nucleotides read TGCAGCGTTGTACGTACTAGTTCTTACGAGCAGTACTTC.

This chain connects TRBV5-1 to TRBJ1-5, with D possibly TRBD1 on 6 matching bases. The CDR3 is 15 residues long. Germline CDR1 SGHRS, CDR2 YFSETQ. V lost 1 base to trimming and J lost 2 bases, with 10 bases between them. The chain's CDR3 is CASSLIPGGNQPQHF. CDR3 DNA sequence: TGCGCCAGCAGCTTGATTCCAGGGGGCAATCAGCCCCAGCATTTT.

The CDR3 spells CASSSAGTGTNQPQHF. The CDR3 bases are TGTGCCAGCAGCTCCGCCGGGACAGGGACAAATCAGCCCCAGCATTTT. The V call is TRBV5-5, the J call TRBJ1-5; 9 nucleotides match TRBD1. This CDR3 comprises 16 residues. V was pared by 3 bases and J by 4 bases, with 8 bases of the junction left unmatched. Germline V gene lookup returns CDR1 SGHKS and CDR2 YYEKEE (reference sequence).

This chain uses TRBV20-1 with TRBJ2-2; maybe TRBD1 (7 bases). Germline V gene data show CDR1 as DFQATT and CDR2 as SNEGSKA (reference sequence). The CDR3 is made up of 14 amino acids. Between the trimmed V and J ends, which lost 3 bases and 4 bases, there was a span of 12 bases. CDR3 bases: TGCAGTGCTAGTTGGCAGGGGGGCACCGGGGAGCTGTTTTTT. Translating it yields CSASWQGGTGELFF.

This rearrangement joins TRBV3-1 (or the pseudogene TRBV3-2) to TRBJ1-5, with D uncertain. There are 14 residues in the CDR3. Germline V gives CDR1 LGHDT, CDR2 YNNKEL (reference sequence). Trimming shortened V by 1 base and J by 2 bases, and 6 bases separated the two germline ends. The CDR3 nucleotides are TGTGCCAGCAGCCAAGCCGGGGGCAATCAGCCCCAGCATTTT. Its protein is CASSQAGGNQPQHF.

The CDR3 coding sequence is TGTGCCAGCAGCCCCGGACTAGCGGGAAGGGAGACCCAGTACTTC. Translation gives CASSPGLAGRETQYF. The rearrangement joins TRBV11-2 to TRBJ2-5, with 12 bases matching TRBD2. Per the germline V gene, CDR1 is SGHAT and CDR2 is FQNNGV. The CDR3 is 15 amino acids. Trimming at V came to 5 bases and at J to 5 bases, leaving 6 bases not matched to a gene. The complete variable domain, with remaining parts taken from reference TRBV11-2 and TRBJ2-5, reads EAGVAQSPRYKIIEKRQSVAFWCNPISGHATLYWYQQILGQGPKLLIQFQNNGVVDDSQLPKDRFSAERLKGVDSTLKIQPAKLEDSAVYLCASSPGLAGRETQYFGPGTRLLVL.

The CDR3 nucleotides read TGTGCCAGCAGTGAAGGCCTGTGGTCTGCTAACTATGGCTACACCTTC. This codes for CASSEGLWSANYGYTF. The chain is built from TRBV28 and TRBJ1-2; D not resolved. The ends were cut back, 5 bases at V and 0 bases at J, with 16 bases in the middle. The CDR3 totals 16 residues. Germline CDR1 and CDR2: MDHEN and SYDVKM.

The CDR3 nucleotides are TGTGCCAGCAGCACAAAGGGTCTCGAGCGGAGGGAGCCCTACGAGCAGTACTTC. Translated: CASSTKGLERREPYEQYF. V and J are TRBV7-3 and TRBJ2-7, with D tentatively TRBD2 (6 bases). The V end lost 5 bases, the J end lost 2 bases, and 25 bases lay between the germline ends. Looked up from germline, CDR1 is SGHTA and CDR2 is FQGTGA. The CDR3 sequence is 18 residues long.

V and J are TRBV7-3 and TRBJ2-3; D remains ambiguous. Germline-derived CDR1 and CDR2 are SGHTA and FQGTGA. Trimming removed 1 base from V and 1 base from J, with 9 bases in between. CDR3 length equals 15 residues. The CDR3 nucleotides are TGTGCCAGCAGCTTAAGTGCGATCGGCACAGATACGCAGTATTTT. As protein: CASSLSAIGTDTQYF.

The rearrangement joins TRBV19 to TRBJ1-5; a weak D match, TRBD1 (6 bases). The V end lost 7 bases, the J end lost 8 bases, and 18 bases lay between the germline ends. This CDR3 is 14 amino acids long. The V gene's germline CDR1 is LNHDA and CDR2 SQIVND (reference sequence). Written as DNA, the CDR3 is TGTGCCAGTATGGGTACCGGGGGCGTAAAGCCCCAGCATTTT. Translation: CASMGTGGVKPQHF. The full variable domain, rest sourced from reference TRBV19 and TRBJ1-5, is DGGITQSPKYLFRKEGQNVTLSCEQNLNHDAMYWYRQDPGQGLRLIYYSQIVNDFQKGDIAEGYSVSREKKESFPLTVTSAQKNPTAFYLCASMGTGGVKPQHFGDGTRLSIL.

The V call is TRBV10-3, the J call TRBJ1-1; 7 nucleotides line up with TRBD1. Per germline, CDR1 ENHRY and CDR2 SYGVKD. The junction had 8 bases not matched to a gene; V was cut back by 2 bases and J by 11 bases. The CDR3 has 13 amino acids. This CDR3 is CAISEPTGIMAFF. The CDR3 DNA reads TGTGCCATCAGTGAGCCGACAGGGATTATGGCTTTCTTT.